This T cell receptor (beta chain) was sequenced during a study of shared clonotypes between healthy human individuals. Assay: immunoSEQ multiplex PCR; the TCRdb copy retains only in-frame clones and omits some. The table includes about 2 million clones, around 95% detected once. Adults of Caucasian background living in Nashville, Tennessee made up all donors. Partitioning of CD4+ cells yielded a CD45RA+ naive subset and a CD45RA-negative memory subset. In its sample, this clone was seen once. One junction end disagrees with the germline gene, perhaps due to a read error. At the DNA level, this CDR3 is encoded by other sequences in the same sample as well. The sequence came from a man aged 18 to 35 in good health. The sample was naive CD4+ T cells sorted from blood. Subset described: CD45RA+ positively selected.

CDR3 residues: CASRSSNFGNTIYF. CDR3 in DNA: TGTGCCAGCAGAAGCTCGAACTTTGGAAACACCATATACTTT. The chain joins TRBV2 to TRBJ1-3, with D hard to call. The length of the CDR3 is 14 residues. Germline loops: CDR1 SNHLY, CDR2 FYNNEI.